These T cell receptor beta chains were read from a single sample in a study of T cells in Graves' hyperthyroidism and ophthalmopathy. TCRdb analysed the multiplex PCR reads with MiXCR anew, one entry per CDR3 protein. Found here are 600,000 or so distinct CDR3 sequences, 14% of them singletons; the top ten hold more than 6%. The specimen was blood. Receptors originate from a woman aged 18 to 35 with Graves' ophthalmopathy. Both conserved end residues are part of each CDR3. The D gene is left open where the match is weak. Clone size is given for some rows only: seen once, a few or many times, or a class if the clone is expanded.

V	size	J	D	CDR3	DNA
TRBV4-3	few	TRBJ2-7	-	CASTERASPLYEQYF	TGCGCCAGTACAGAGCGGGCATCCCCACTCTACGAGCAGTACTTC
TRBV7-8	-	TRBJ2-1	-	CASSTTRILSSYNEQFF	TGTGCCAGCAGCACAACTAGGATCTTAAGCTCCTACAATGAGCAGTTCTTC
TRBV7-8	many	TRBJ1-5	-	CASSLDSGGASNQPQHF	TGTGCCAGCAGCTTAGACTCTGGGGGCGCGAGCAATCAGCCCCAGCATTTT
TRBV6-6	many	TRBJ1-1	TRBD1	CASSYRYTGDTEAFF	TGTGCCAGCAGTTACCGTTATACAGGGGACACTGAAGCTTTCTTT
TRBV20-1	-	TRBJ2-1	-	CSARDWNFNEQFF	TGCAGTGCTAGGGACTGGAATTTCAATGAGCAGTTCTTC
TRBV7-2	few	TRBJ1-2	-	CASSLGSPLAGGYTF	TGTGCCAGCAGCTTAGGGTCCCCGCTGGCAGGGGGCTACACCTTC
TRBV12-3/TRBV12-4	many	TRBJ2-1	TRBD1	CASSRRGLYNEQFF	TGTGCCAGCAGTCGCAGGGGGCTATACAATGAGCAGTTCTTC
TRBV11-2	many	TRBJ2-1	TRBD2	CASSLDWASGRNEQFF	TGTGCCAGCAGCTTAGATTGGGCTAGCGGGAGAAATGAGCAGTTCTTC
TRBV27	many	TRBJ2-7	-	CASSSGQYYEQYF	TGTGCCAGCAGTTCCGGACAGTACTACGAGCAGTACTTC
TRBV7-3	many	TRBJ2-2	TRBD2	CASRLAGANTGELFF	TGTGCCAGCAGGCTAGCGGGAGCAAACACCGGGGAGCTGTTTTTT
TRBV5-1	few	TRBJ1-6	TRBD1	CASSQMTGSSYNSPLHF	TGCGCCAGCAGCCAAATGACAGGGAGCTCCTATAATTCACCCCTCCACTTT
TRBV7-2	many	TRBJ2-3	-	CASYVPRTDTQYF	TGTGCCAGTTACGTCCCCAGAACCGATACGCAGTATTTT
TRBV18	many	TRBJ2-1	TRBD1	CASSPRDRSSYNEQFF	TGTGCCAGCTCACCAAGGGACAGAAGCTCCTACAATGAGCAGTTCTTC
TRBV20-1	many	TRBJ1-1	TRBD1	CSAGQGSEAFF	TGCAGTGCTGGACAGGGGTCTGAAGCTTTCTTT
TRBV6-1	-	TRBJ2-1	TRBD1	CAILRGYEQFF	TGTGCCATCCTCAGGGGGTATGAGCAGTTCTTC
TRBV20-1	many	TRBJ2-7	TRBD1	CSVTGQADYEQYF	TGCAGTGTTACCGGACAGGCGGACTACGAGCAGTACTTC
TRBV27	-	TRBJ1-1	-	CASRPFGGTEAFF	TGTGCCAGCAGACCCTTCGGGGGGACTGAAGCTTTCTTT
TRBV7-2	many	TRBJ2-1	TRBD2	CASSVPGTSSEQFF	TGTGCCAGCAGCGTCCCCGGGACTAGCAGTGAGCAGTTCTTC
TRBV6-2/TRBV6-3	-	TRBJ2-3	TRBD1	CASSSSNTLQGIRPQYF	TGTGCCAGCAGTTCTTCCAACACCTTACAGGGGATTCGGCCCCAGTATTTT
TRBV7-3	few	TRBJ2-1	-	CASSPGGAAAYNEQFF	TGTGCCAGCAGCCCGGGTGGGGCAGCGGCCTACAATGAGCAGTTCTTC
TRBV20-1	many	TRBJ1-1	-	CSAIPSLGTPRGNTEAFF	TGCAGTGCTATTCCCAGTTTGGGGACACCAAGGGGGAACACTGAAGCTTTCTTT
TRBV28	-	TRBJ1-5	TRBD1	CASSPYRGGQPQHF	TGTGCCAGCAGTCCTTACAGGGGCGGTCAGCCCCAGCATTTT
TRBV9	many	TRBJ2-1	-	CASSKAGTRLRNEQFF	TGTGCCAGCAGCAAGGCCGGGACAAGGTTAAGGAATGAGCAGTTCTTC
TRBV15	many	TRBJ2-1	TRBD2	CATKFGGLTVNNEQFF	TGTGCCACGAAGTTCGGGGGACTAACGGTTAACAATGAGCAGTTCTTC
TRBV15	-	TRBJ2-5	-	CATIESGRPGETQYF	TGTGCCACCATCGAATCAGGGAGGCCGGGGGAGACCCAGTACTTC
TRBV5-8	many	TRBJ1-1	-	CASSLRALAAFF	TGTGCCAGCAGCCTCCGGGCCTTGGCAGCTTTCTTT
TRBV7-8	many	TRBJ2-1	TRBD2	CASSLVLAGGYNEQFF	TGTGCCAGCAGCTTGGTACTAGCGGGAGGGTACAATGAGCAGTTCTTC
TRBV5-5	-	TRBJ2-2	-	CASSSESWWAGEQFF	TGTGCCAGCAGCTCGGAGTCCTGGTGGGCCGGGGAGCAGTTTTTT
TRBV7-9	many	TRBJ2-1	-	CASSLVLRGSEQFF	TGTGCCAGCAGCTTAGTGTTGAGGGGGAGTGAGCAGTTCTTC
TRBV2	many	TRBJ1-5	TRBD1	CASRGQGRSQPQHF	TGTGCCAGCAGAGGACAGGGCCGGTCTCAGCCCCAGCATTTT
TRBV28	many	TRBJ2-7	-	CASSPGLETEHEQYF	TGTGCCAGCAGCCCTGGCCTGGAGACTGAGCACGAGCAGTACTTC
TRBV12-3/TRBV12-4	many	TRBJ2-7	-	CASSAHYEQYF	TGTGCCAGCAGTGCCCACTACGAGCAGTACTTC
TRBV3-1	many	TRBJ2-7	-	CASSLNGGYEQYF	TGTGCCAGCAGCCTTAACGGGGGTTACGAGCAGTACTTC
TRBV28	many	TRBJ1-1	-	CASSLSGRQNTEAFF	TGTGCCAGCAGTTTATCTGGCAGGCAAAACACTGAAGCTTTCTTT
TRBV7-2	many	TRBJ2-3	-	CASSLDPASGTQYF	TGTGCCAGCAGCTTAGACCCTGCCTCGGGTACGCAGTATTTT
TRBV5-1	-	TRBJ2-7	TRBD2	CASSLGASGRFSYEQYF	TGCGCCAGCAGCTTGGGCGCTAGCGGGAGGTTTTCATACGAGCAGTACTTC
TRBV28	-	TRBJ2-1	-	CASSYPLMSSGYEQFF	TGTGCCAGCAGTTACCCCCTGATGTCGAGCGGATATGAGCAGTTCTTC
TRBV6-2/TRBV6-3	few	TRBJ2-1	-	CASSDVLARTNEQFF	TGTGCCAGCAGTGACGTCCTAGCCAGAACAAATGAGCAGTTCTTC
TRBV27	many	TRBJ2-1	TRBD2	CASSPSPGTSDYNEQFF	TGTGCCAGCAGTCCCTCCCCCGGGACTAGCGACTACAATGAGCAGTTCTTC
TRBV27	-	TRBJ1-2	TRBD1	CASSLYGTANYGYTF	TGTGCCAGCAGTTTATATGGGACAGCCAACTATGGCTACACCTTC
TRBV5-5	many	TRBJ1-2	-	CASSLSWTAANYGYTF	TGTGCCAGCAGCTTGTCCTGGACCGCCGCTAACTATGGCTACACCTTC
TRBV7-9	many	TRBJ2-7	TRBD2	CASSLAGDGSSYEQYF	TGTGCCAGCAGCTTGGCGGGGGACGGCAGCTCCTACGAGCAGTACTTC
TRBV11-3	many	TRBJ2-7	TRBD2	CASSWRGKPLEQYF	TGTGCCAGCAGCTGGCGGGGGAAACCTCTCGAGCAGTACTTC
TRBV9	few	TRBJ2-3	TRBD2	CASSLSGSRGTDTQYF	TGTGCCAGCAGCCTTAGCGGGAGTAGAGGCACAGATACGCAGTATTTT
TRBV20-1	-	TRBJ2-2	TRBD2	CSAGRLAENTGELFF	TGCAGTGCTGGCCGACTAGCGGAAAACACCGGGGAGCTGTTTTTT
TRBV20-1	many	TRBJ1-5	TRBD1	CSAHAGQINQPQHF	TGCAGTGCCCACGCGGGACAGATCAATCAGCCCCAGCATTTT